Listed below are T cell receptor beta chains from one sample, sequenced in a study of shared clonotypes between healthy human individuals. The protocol was immunoSEQ multiplex PCR, while the TCRdb copy is restricted to in-frame clones and leaves out a portion. Seen here are 2 million or so clones, roughly 94% observed once, and the top ten hold 0.13%. The sequenced sample was naive CD4+ T cells sorted from blood. The origin of the receptors is a man aged 18 to 30 in good health. Both conserved end residues are part of each CDR3. Each record gives: V gene, clone size, D gene, J gene, CDR3 DNA, CDR3 protein. The D gene is left open where the match is weak. Rows give clone size only sometimes, using once, few, many, or a class for an expanded clone.

TRBV29-1,.,TRBD1,TRBJ2-2,TGCAGCGCCCCGGACAGGAAAAACACCGGGGAGCTGTTTTTT,CSAPDRKNTGELFF
TRBV27,.,.,TRBJ1-1,TGTGCCAGCAGTTTTGACAGGCTGAACACTGAAGCTTTCTTT,CASSFDRLNTEAFF
TRBV4-1,.,.,TRBJ2-1,TGCGCCAGCAGCCAGTCCCGAGGGAATGAGCAGTTCTTC,CASSQSRGNEQFF
TRBV18,.,.,TRBJ2-7,TGTGCCAGCTCACCAGTGGCTTCCTACGAGCAGTACTTC,CASSPVASYEQYF
TRBV4-3,.,.,TRBJ1-1,TGCGCCAGCAGCCAAAGTGGAGGAATGAACACTGAAGCTTTCTTT,CASSQSGGMNTEAFF
TRBV7-9,.,.,TRBJ1-4,TGTGCCAGCAGCTTCTCTGATGAAAAACTGTTTTTT,CASSFSDEKLFF
TRBV5-4,.,TRBD2,TRBJ2-1,TGTGCCAGCAGCACCGGGGGGGAACCCTACAATGAGCAGTTCTTC,CASSTGGEPYNEQFF
TRBV10-2,.,.,TRBJ2-1,TGCGCCAGCAGATCGAAACGGCACTCCGGCGATGAGCAGTTCTTC,CASRSKRHSGDEQFF
TRBV7-8,.,TRBD1,TRBJ2-5,TGTGCCAGCAGCCCCAGGGGGCAAGAGACCCAGTACTTC,CASSPRGQETQYF
TRBV15,.,TRBD2,TRBJ2-5,TGTGCCACCAGCAGAGACCCTAGCGGGAGGGCCAGGGAGACCCAGTACTTC,CATSRDPSGRARETQYF
TRBV29-1,.,.,TRBJ2-1,TGCAGCGTTGCGGGCGTTGAGAACTACAATGAGCAGTTCTTC,CSVAGVENYNEQFF
TRBV28,.,.,TRBJ2-2,TGTGCCAGCAGTTGGGGGACCGGAAGCTACGGGGAGCTGTTTTTT,CASSWGTGSYGELFF
TRBV6-6,few,TRBD1,TRBJ1-6,TGTGCCAGCAGTTACTCCGGACAGGGGAATTCACCCCTCCACTTT,CASSYSGQGNSPLHF
TRBV5-1,.,TRBD2,TRBJ2-7,TGCGCCAGCAGCCCAACCCTAGCGCCTAGCGGGAGTTACGAGCAGTACTTC,CASSPTLAPSGSYEQYF
TRBV10-3,.,.,TRBJ1-2,TGTGCCATCAGTCGCAAGACAGGTACCCCTAACTATGGCTACACCTTC,CAISRKTGTPNYGYTF
TRBV28,.,.,TRBJ1-4,TGTGCCAGCAGCCGCTCGAGAGCAACTAATGAAAAACTGTTTTTT,CASSRSRATNEKLFF
TRBV30,.,.,TRBJ2-5,TGTGCCTGGGCCCGAGAAGAGACCCAGTACTTC,CAWAREETQYF
TRBV6-5,once,TRBD2,TRBJ2-1,TGTGCCAGCAGGGAATCGGGGGGATTTTACAATGAGCAGTTCTTC,CASRESGGFYNEQFF
TRBV10-3,once,TRBD1,TRBJ1-1,TGTGCCACCGCGGGACAGGGGGCTTCTGAAGCTTTCTTT,CATAGQGASEAFF
TRBV10-3,.,.,TRBJ1-4,TGTGCCATCAGTGAGGGTCCTGCAGGTAATGAAAAACTGTTTTTT,CAISEGPAGNEKLFF
TRBV6-5,.,TRBD1,TRBJ2-7,TGTGCCAGCAGCAGGGGGACCCCCTCTCTGAACGAGCAGTACTTC,CASSRGTPSLNEQYF
TRBV6-5,.,.,TRBJ1-4,TGTGCCAGCAGGACCGGGGCAGGCTGGAATGAAAAACTGTTTTTT,CASRTGAGWNEKLFF
TRBV4-2,.,TRBD2,TRBJ2-7,TGTGCCAGCAGCCCCTCGGGGAGCGGGGGGCTTTCCTACGAGCAGTACTTC,CASSPSGSGGLSYEQYF
TRBV4-3,once,.,TRBJ1-4,TGCGCCAGCAGCCAAGCGGTTAATGAAAAACTGTTTTTT,CASSQAVNEKLFF
TRBV5-6,.,.,TRBJ2-3,TGTGCCAGCAGCCTGGCAGGGGGCACAGATACGCAGTATTTT,CASSLAGGTDTQYF
TRBV11-2,.,.,TRBJ1-3,TGTGCCAGCAGCTTAGACACAGGGTCCTCTGGAAACACCATATATTTT,CASSLDTGSSGNTIYF